A selection of T cell receptor beta chains follows, all from one sample in a study of T cells in Graves' hyperthyroidism and ophthalmopathy. MiXCR, run by TCRdb on the multiplex PCR reads, gives a single entry per CDR3 protein. The sample has over 550,000 distinct CDR3 sequences; 15% to 20% are singletons. Sequenced sample: blood. The receptors come from a woman under 30 with Graves' hyperthyroidism. Each CDR3 is given with its conserved first and last residue. Fields, in order: J gene, V gene, D gene, clone size, CDR3 protein, CDR3 DNA. The D gene is left open where the match is weak. Size values are once, few and many counts, or a class for expanded clones, and some rows have none.

TRBJ2-7 TRBV6-2/TRBV6-3 TRBD1 - CASSPPTGNSYEQYF TGTGCCAGCAGCCCACCGACAGGGAACTCCTACGAGCAGTACTTC
TRBJ2-5 TRBV20-1 TRBD2 - CSARDLTSGEETQYF TGCAGTGCTAGAGACTTGACTAGCGGGGAAGAGACCCAGTACTTC
TRBJ2-7 TRBV7-8 - few CASSLGQKSYEQYF TGTGCCAGCAGCTTAGGACAGAAGTCCTACGAGCAGTACTTC
TRBJ2-7 TRBV4-1 TRBD2 - CASSLDATGRLAGPYEQYF TGCGCCAGCAGCCTAGACGCGACAGGGAGGCTAGCGGGGCCCTACGAGCAGTACTTC
TRBJ1-2 TRBV29-1 - - CSVDPPVNGYTF TGCAGCGTTGACCCCCCAGTGAATGGCTACACCTTC
TRBJ1-5 TRBV5-1 - - CASSLAGGLNQPQHF TGCGCCAGCAGCTTGGCCGGGGGTCTCAATCAGCCCCAGCATTTT
TRBJ2-7 TRBV20-1 TRBD1 many CSARGDSIPYEQYF TGCAGTGCTAGGGGGGACAGTATTCCCTACGAGCAGTACTTC
TRBJ2-2 TRBV19 TRBD1 - CASRGLNTGELFF TGTGCCAGCAGGGGGCTAAACACCGGGGAGCTGTTTTTT
TRBJ2-2 TRBV24-1 TRBD1 few CATSDPTGANTGELFF TGTGCCACCAGTGACCCTACAGGGGCCAACACCGGGGAGCTGTTTTTT
TRBJ1-2 TRBV15 - few CATSRDYSGNYGYTF TGTGCCACCAGCAGAGATTACAGCGGTAACTATGGCTACACCTTC
TRBJ2-5 TRBV6-1 TRBD1 many CASSGTGTAQETQYF TGTGCCAGCAGTGGGACCGGGACAGCTCAAGAGACCCAGTACTTC
TRBJ1-6 TRBV20-1 - many CSAPAQRPPLHF TGCAGTGCTCCCGCCCAAAGACCACCCCTCCACTTT
TRBJ2-2 TRBV20-1 - - CSARDRAAANTGELFF TGCAGTGCTAGAGATCGGGCAGCAGCGAACACCGGGGAGCTGTTTTTT
TRBJ2-1 TRBV15 - few CATSREDLLYNEQFF TGTGCCACCAGCAGGGAGGACTTATTGTACAATGAGCAGTTCTTC
TRBJ1-1 TRBV12-3/TRBV12-4 - few CASSDWGRNTEAFF TGTGCCAGCAGTGATTGGGGTAGAAACACTGAAGCTTTCTTT
TRBJ1-4 TRBV12-3/TRBV12-4 - - CASSSGRKLFF TGTGCCAGCTCGTCGGGTAGGAAACTGTTTTTT
TRBJ2-7 TRBV5-1 - once CASSGGYTYEQYF TGCGCCAGCAGCGGCGGATACACCTACGAGCAGTACTTC
TRBJ2-2 TRBV6-2/TRBV6-3 TRBD2 - CASSYGGSGTGELFF TGTGCCAGCAGTTACGGCGGGAGCGGCACCGGGGAGCTGTTTTTT
TRBJ1-1 TRBV19 - - CASSPTALNTEAFF TGTGCCAGTAGTCCAACAGCACTGAACACTGAAGCTTTCTTT
TRBJ2-1 TRBV4-1 TRBD2 - CASSQEAVGAGVFGVHNEQFF TGCGCCAGCAGCCAAGAGGCAGTTGGAGCGGGGGTTTTTGGGGTACACAATGAGCAGTTCTTC
TRBJ2-1 TRBV6-1 TRBD1 - CASKMTGSYNEQFF TGTGCCAGCAAAATGACAGGGTCCTACAATGAGCAGTTCTTC
TRBJ2-1 TRBV7-2 - many CASSLRQRSYNEQFF TGTGCCAGCAGCTTGAGACAGCGCTCCTACAATGAGCAGTTCTTC
TRBJ2-1 TRBV12-5 - few CASGLVLGGLYNEQFF TGTGCTAGTGGTTTGGTACTAGGGGGGCTCTACAATGAGCAGTTCTTC
TRBJ1-2 TRBV28 - few CASTSPTGLNGYTF TGTGCCAGCACCTCCCCAACAGGGCTCAATGGCTACACCTTC
TRBJ2-3 TRBV5-1 TRBD2 few CASSSLAGAVTDTQYF TGCGCCAGCAGCTCCCTAGCGGGAGCGGTCACAGATACGCAGTATTTT
TRBJ2-6 TRBV5-6 - few CASSLDQQGNVLTF TGTGCCAGCAGCTTGGATCAACAGGGAAACGTCCTGACTTTC
TRBJ2-1 TRBV7-9 - - CASSLALRLEGVNEQFF TGTGCCAGCAGCTTAGCTTTACGACTAGAGGGAGTCAATGAGCAGTTCTTC
TRBJ2-7 TRBV10-3 - many CAISDPLGGSYEQYF TGTGCCATCAGTGACCCTTTGGGGGGCTCCTACGAGCAGTACTTC
TRBJ2-1 TRBV5-6 TRBD2 many CASSHGTKNEQFF TGTGCCAGCAGCCACGGGACTAAAAATGAGCAGTTCTTC
TRBJ1-1 TRBV6-5 TRBD1 many CASSYSTGAGTEAFF TGTGCCAGCAGTTACTCGACAGGGGCGGGTACTGAAGCTTTCTTT
TRBJ2-2 TRBV7-8 TRBD2 few CASSPGTGRLAGVTGELFF TGTGCCAGCAGCCCCGGGACAGGGAGACTAGCGGGAGTAACCGGGGAGCTGTTTTTT
TRBJ2-1 TRBV11-3 TRBD2 many CASSTSDYNEQFF TGTGCCAGCTCAACTAGCGATTACAATGAGCAGTTCTTC
TRBJ2-1 TRBV5-1 TRBD1 many CASSSGTGIRHNEQFF TGCGCCAGCAGCTCCGGGACAGGGATCCGCCACAATGAGCAGTTCTTC